This T cell receptor (beta chain) was identified during a study of shared clonotypes between healthy human individuals. Study donors comprised healthy, HIV-negative adults devoid of recent acute infection or vaccination. Several immunoSEQ plates held equal portions of the genomic DNA taken from each subset. TCRdb's copy holds only in-frame clones and misses some; the assay was immunoSEQ multiplex PCR. Of 2 million to 3 million clones listed, 93% are singletons. This clone was found once. Germline lookup yields CDR1 SEHNR and CDR2 FQNEAQ (reference sequence). Trimming at V came to 4 bases and at J to 8 bases, leaving 15 bases not matched to a gene. The CDR3 is 17 residues long.

This sequence was found in a man aged 18 to 30 in good health. Some clones in this sample may be carry-over from other donors' samples. The chain uses TRBV7-9 and TRBJ1-4; 8 bases are shared with TRBD1. The sample comprised naive CD4+ T cells from PBMCs. Subset indicated: CD45RA+ positively selected. CDR3 sequence reads: CASSSRERLTGDEKLFF. The CDR3 coding sequence is TGTGCCAGCAGCTCAAGAGAGAGGTTGACAGGGGACGAAAAACTGTTTTTT.